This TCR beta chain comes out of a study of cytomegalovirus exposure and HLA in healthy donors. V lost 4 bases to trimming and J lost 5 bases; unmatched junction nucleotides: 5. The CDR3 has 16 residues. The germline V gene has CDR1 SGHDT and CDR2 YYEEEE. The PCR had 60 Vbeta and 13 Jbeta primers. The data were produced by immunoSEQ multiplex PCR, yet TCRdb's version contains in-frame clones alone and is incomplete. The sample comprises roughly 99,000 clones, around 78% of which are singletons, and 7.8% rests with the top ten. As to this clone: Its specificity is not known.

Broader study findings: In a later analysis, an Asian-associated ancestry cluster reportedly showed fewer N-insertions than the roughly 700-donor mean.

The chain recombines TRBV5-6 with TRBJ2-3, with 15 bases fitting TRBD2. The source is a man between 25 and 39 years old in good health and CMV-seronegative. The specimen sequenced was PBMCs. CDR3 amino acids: CASSPGLAGGKDTQYF. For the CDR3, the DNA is TGTGCCAGCAGCCCCGGACTAGCGGGGGGGAAAGATACGCAGTATTTT.